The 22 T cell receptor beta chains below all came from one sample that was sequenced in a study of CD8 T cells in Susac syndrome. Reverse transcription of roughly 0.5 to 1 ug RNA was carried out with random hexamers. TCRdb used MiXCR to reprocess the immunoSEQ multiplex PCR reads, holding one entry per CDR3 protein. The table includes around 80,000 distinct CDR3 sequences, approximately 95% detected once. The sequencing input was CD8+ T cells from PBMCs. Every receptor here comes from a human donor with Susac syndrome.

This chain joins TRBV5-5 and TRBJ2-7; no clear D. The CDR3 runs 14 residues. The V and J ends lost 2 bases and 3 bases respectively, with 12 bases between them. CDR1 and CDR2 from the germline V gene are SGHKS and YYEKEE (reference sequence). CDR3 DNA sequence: TGTGCCAGCAGCTTTGGCCTAACTTACTACGAGCAGTACTTC. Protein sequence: CASSFGLTYYEQYF.

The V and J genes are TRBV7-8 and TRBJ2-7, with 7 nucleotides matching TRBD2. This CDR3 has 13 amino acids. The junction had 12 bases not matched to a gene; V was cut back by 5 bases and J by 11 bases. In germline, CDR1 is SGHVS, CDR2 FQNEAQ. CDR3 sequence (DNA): TGTGCCAGCAGCCCAGGCGGGGGATCTACCGAGTACTTC. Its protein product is CASSPGGGSTEYF.

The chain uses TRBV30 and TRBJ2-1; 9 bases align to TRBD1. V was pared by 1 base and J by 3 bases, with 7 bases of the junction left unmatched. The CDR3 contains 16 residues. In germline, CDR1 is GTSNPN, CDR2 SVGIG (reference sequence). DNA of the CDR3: TGTGCCTGGAGTGGACCCGGGACAGGGATCTACAATGAGCAGTTCTTC. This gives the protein CAWSGPGTGIYNEQFF.

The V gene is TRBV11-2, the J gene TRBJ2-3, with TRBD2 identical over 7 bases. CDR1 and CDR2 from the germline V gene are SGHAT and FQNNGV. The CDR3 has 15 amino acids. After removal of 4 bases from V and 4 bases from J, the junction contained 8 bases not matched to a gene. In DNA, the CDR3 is TGTGCCAGCAGCTCGACTAGCCTCAGGGCAGATACGCAGTATTTT. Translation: CASSSTSLRADTQYF.

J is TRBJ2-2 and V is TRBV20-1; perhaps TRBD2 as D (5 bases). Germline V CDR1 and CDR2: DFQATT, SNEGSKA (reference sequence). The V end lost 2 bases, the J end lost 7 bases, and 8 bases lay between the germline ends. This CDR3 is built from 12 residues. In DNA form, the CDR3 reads TGCAGTGCTAGACTAGCCAGCGGGGAGCTGTTTTTT. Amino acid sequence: CSARLASGELFF.

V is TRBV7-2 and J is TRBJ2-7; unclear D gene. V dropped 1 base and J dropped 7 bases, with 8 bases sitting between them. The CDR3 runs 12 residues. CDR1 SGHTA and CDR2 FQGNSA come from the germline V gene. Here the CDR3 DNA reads TGTGCCAGCAGCTTAGAGGCGGTGGAGCAGTACTTC. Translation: CASSLEAVEQYF.

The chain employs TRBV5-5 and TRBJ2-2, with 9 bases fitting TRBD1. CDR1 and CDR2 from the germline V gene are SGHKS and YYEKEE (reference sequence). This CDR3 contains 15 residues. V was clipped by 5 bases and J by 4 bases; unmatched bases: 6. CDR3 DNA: TGTGCCAGCAGTACCGGACAGGGGTCCACCGGGGAGCTGTTTTTT. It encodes CASSTGQGSTGELFF. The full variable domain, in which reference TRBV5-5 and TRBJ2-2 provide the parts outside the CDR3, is DAGVTQSPTHLIKTRGQQVTLRCSPISGHKSVSWYQQVLGQGPQFIFQYYEKEERGRGNFPDRFSARQFPNYSSELNVNALLLGDSALYLCASSTGQGSTGELFFGEGSRLTVL.

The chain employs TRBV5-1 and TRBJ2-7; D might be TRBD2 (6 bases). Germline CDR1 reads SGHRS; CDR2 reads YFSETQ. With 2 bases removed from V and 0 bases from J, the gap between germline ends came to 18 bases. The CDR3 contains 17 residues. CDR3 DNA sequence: TGCGCCAGCAGCTTCCCTCGGGCGGGGAAAAGCTCCTACGAGCAGTACTTC. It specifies CASSFPRAGKSSYEQYF.

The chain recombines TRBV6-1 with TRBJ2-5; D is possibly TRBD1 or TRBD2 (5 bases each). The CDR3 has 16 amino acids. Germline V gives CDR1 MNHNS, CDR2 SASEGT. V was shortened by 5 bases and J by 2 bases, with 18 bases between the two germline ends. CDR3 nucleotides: TGTGCCAGCAGTAGGACTGGGACCCCCGGACAAGAGACCCAGTACTTC. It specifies CASSRTGTPGQETQYF.

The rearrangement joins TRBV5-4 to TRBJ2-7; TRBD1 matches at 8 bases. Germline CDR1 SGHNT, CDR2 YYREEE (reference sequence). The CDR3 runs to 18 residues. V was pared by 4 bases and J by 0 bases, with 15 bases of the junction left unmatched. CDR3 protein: CASSATGALASSSYEQYF. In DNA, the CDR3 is TGTGCCAGCAGCGCGACAGGGGCCCTAGCCTCGAGCTCCTACGAGCAGTACTTC.

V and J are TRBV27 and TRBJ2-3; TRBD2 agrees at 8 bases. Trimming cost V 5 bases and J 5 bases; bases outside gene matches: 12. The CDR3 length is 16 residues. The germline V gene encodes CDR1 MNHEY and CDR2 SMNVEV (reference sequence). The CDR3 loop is CASSQALREAGDTQYF. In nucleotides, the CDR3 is TGTGCCAGCAGTCAAGCTTTGCGGGAGGCAGGAGATACGCAGTATTTT.

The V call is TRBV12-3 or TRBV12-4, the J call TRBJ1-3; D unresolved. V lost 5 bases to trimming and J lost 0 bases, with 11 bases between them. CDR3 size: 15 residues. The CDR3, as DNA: TGTGCCAGCAGTAAGTTGAGCCGCTCTGGAAACACCATATATTTT. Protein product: CASSKLSRSGNTIYF.

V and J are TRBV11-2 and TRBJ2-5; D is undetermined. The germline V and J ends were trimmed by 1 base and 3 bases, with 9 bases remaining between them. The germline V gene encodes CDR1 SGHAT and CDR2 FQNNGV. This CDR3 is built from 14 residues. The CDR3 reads CASSLAAIKETQYF. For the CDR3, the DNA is TGTGCCAGCAGCTTAGCGGCTATTAAAGAGACCCAGTACTTC.

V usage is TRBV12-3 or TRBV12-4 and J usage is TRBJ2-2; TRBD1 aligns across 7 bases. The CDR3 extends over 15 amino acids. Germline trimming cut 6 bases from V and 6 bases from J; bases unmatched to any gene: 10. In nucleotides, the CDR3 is TGTGCCAGCAGGAACCGGACAGGCGGGCCCGGGGAGCTGTTTTTT. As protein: CASRNRTGGPGELFF.

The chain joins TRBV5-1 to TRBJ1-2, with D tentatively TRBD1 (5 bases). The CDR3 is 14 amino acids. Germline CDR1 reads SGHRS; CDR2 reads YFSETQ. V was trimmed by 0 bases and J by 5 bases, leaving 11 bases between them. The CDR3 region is CASSLVFSGYGYTF. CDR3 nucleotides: TGCGCCAGCAGCTTGGTGTTTTCAGGGTATGGCTACACCTTC. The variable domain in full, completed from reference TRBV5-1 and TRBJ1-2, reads KAGVTQTPRYLIKTRGQQVTLSCSPISGHRSVSWYQQTPGQGLQFLFEYFSETQRNKGNFPGRFSGRQFSNSRSEMNVSTLELGDSALYLCASSLVFSGYGYTFGSGTRLTVV.

CDR3 sequence reads: CASSATATNEKLFF. CDR3 in DNA: TGTGCCAGCAGCGCGACGGCAACTAATGAAAAACTGTTTTTT. This chain links TRBV9 with TRBJ1-4; D is uncertain. Trimming left V 3 bases short and J 0 bases short, with 6 bases between. The CDR3 is 14 amino acids. Germline CDR1 reads SGDLS; CDR2 reads YYNGEE.

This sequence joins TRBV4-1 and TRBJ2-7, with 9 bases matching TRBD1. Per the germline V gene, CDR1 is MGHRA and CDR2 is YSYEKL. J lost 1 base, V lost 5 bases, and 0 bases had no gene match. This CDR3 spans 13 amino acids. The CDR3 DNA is TGCGCCAGCAGCGGACAGGGGTCCTACGAGCAGTACTTC. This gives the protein CASSGQGSYEQYF.

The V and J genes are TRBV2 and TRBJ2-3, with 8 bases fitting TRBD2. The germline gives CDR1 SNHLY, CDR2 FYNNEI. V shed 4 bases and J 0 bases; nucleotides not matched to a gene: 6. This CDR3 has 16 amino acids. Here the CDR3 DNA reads TGTGCCAGCAGTGCAATACTAGCGGCTAGCACAGATACGCAGTATTTT. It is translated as CASSAILAASTDTQYF.

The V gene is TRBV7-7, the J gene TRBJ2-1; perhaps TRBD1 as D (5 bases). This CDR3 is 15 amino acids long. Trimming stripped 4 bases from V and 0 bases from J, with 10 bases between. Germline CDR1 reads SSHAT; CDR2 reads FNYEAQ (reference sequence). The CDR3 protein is CASSSDSSSYNEQFF. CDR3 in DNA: TGTGCCAGCAGCTCCGACAGTAGCTCCTACAATGAGCAGTTCTTC.

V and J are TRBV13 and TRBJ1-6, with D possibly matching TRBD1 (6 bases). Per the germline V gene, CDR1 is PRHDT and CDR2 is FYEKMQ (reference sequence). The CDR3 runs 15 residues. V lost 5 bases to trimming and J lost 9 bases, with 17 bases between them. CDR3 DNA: TGTGCCAGCAGCGAAAGGGAGGGGGGTATTTCACCCCTCCACTTT. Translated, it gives CASSEREGGISPLHF.

CDR3 in DNA: TGCAGTGCTAGTTATGGACGCCCCTCTGGGGCCAACGTCCTGACTTTC. Its translation: CSASYGRPSGANVLTF. V gene TRBV20-1 combines with J gene TRBJ2-6; D is ambiguous. The V gene's germline CDR1 is DFQATT and CDR2 SNEGSKA (reference sequence). This CDR3 is 16 amino acids long. With 3 bases removed from V and 0 bases from J, the gap between germline ends came to 12 bases.

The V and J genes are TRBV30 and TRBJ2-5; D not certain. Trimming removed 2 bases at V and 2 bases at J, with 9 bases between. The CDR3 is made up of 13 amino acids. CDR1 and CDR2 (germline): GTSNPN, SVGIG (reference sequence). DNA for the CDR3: TGTGCCTGGAGTAAGGGCCGACAAGAGACCCAGTACTTC. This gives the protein CAWSKGRQETQYF.